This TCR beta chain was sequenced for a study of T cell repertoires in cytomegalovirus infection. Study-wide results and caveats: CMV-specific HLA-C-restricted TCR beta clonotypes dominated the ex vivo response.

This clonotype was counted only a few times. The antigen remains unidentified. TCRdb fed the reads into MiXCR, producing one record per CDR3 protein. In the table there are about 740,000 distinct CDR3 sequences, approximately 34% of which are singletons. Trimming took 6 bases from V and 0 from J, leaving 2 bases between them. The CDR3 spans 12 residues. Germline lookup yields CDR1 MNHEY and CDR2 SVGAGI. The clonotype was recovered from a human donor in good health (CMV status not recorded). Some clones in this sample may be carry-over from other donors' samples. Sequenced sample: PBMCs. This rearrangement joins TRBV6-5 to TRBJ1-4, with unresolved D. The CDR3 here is CASRSTNEKLFF. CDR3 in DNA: TGTGCCAGCAGGTCAACTAATGAAAAACTGTTTTTT.